This T cell receptor (beta chain) derives from a study of blood T cell repertoires in COVID-19. Study information: Samples taken during acute and convalescent COVID-19 were collected in the United States, Italy and Spain. T cells, B-cell-depleted T cells, or PBMCs provided the cDNA or gDNA that served as material.

CDR3 size: 13 residues. V dropped 8 bases and J dropped 6; count of bases not matched to a gene: 5. In the source study's methods: Amplified reference gene primers provided the basis for estimating nucleated cell counts. Clones were sequenced by immunoSEQ multiplex PCR, and TCRdb holds only the in-frame ones, with some missing. The V and J calls and clone size come from that table; D and trimming were worked out from the DNA. This sample yields 200,000 to 300,000 clones, of which around nine tenths are seen a single time; approximately 9.8% belongs to the top ten. This TCR derives from a man aged 40-50 years who had recovered from COVID-19. Material for sequencing was peripheral blood. The chain couples TRBV12-3 or TRBV12-4 to TRBJ1-2; 11 nucleotides agree with TRBD1. The CDR3 DNA follows: TGTGCCAGCTCCGGGACAGGGGGTCATGGCTACACCTTC. It codes for CASSGTGGHGYTF.